One sample yielded the 13 T cell receptor beta chains listed below, sequenced in a study of vaccination effects on CD4 cells after COVID-19. The antigens of these receptors remain unknown. With approximately 10 days of culture completed, CD4+ T cells were isolated. Repertoires were generated with immunoSEQ multiplex PCR, while TCRdb's copy carries only in-frame clones and drops some. The top ten hold about 9.8% of the sample, which has approximately 30,000 clones, about 60% seen once. This specimen consisted of CD4+ T cells from PBMCs cultured without peptide, obtained before COVID-19 vaccination. These receptors were taken from a human donor who received a COVID-19 vaccine.

The chain has TRBV4-1 and TRBJ1-1, with 7 bases matching TRBD1. J was trimmed by 2 bases and V by 0 bases; bases with no gene match: 9. In germline, CDR1 is MGHRA, CDR2 YSYEKL. The CDR3 consists of 17 residues. In DNA, the CDR3 is TGCGCCAGCAGCCAAGATCCAACCGGGACAGCAAACACTGAAGCTTTCTTT. It translates to CASSQDPTGTANTEAFF.

The V gene is TRBV5-1, the J gene TRBJ1-5, with 8 positions matching TRBD1. Germline V gene lookup returns CDR1 SGHRS and CDR2 YFSETQ. V dropped 4 bases and J dropped 7; count of bases not matched to a gene: 10. This CDR3 comprises 15 residues. Written as DNA, the CDR3 is TGCGCCAGCAGCCTCGGACAGGGTTTGCACCAGCCCCAGCATTTT. Its protein is CASSLGQGLHQPQHF.

The V gene is TRBV21-1, the J gene TRBJ1-1; TRBD1, as called in the table, went unchecked against the DNA. TRBV21-1 is a listed pseudogene. CDR3 length: 19 residues. The CDR3 here is CASSKEGTGTEKTGTEAFF. DNA for the CDR3: TGTGCCAGCAGCAAAGAGGGAACCGGGACAGAAAAAACGGGGACTGAAGCTTTCTTT.

This chain uses TRBV7-8 with TRBJ2-7; no clear D. The CDR3 has 14 residues. V was shortened by 0 bases and J by 2 bases, with 8 bases between the two germline ends. Germline loops: CDR1 SGHVS, CDR2 FQNEAQ. In DNA, the CDR3 is TGTGCCAGCAGCTTAGCCCGTCACCCCTACGAGCAGTACTTC. Encoded protein: CASSLARHPYEQYF.

The rearrangement joins TRBV19 to TRBJ1-5; D is ambiguous. V lost 5 bases and J 6 bases, leaving 26 bases between the germline ends. From germline, CDR1 is LNHDA and CDR2 SQIVND (reference sequence). This CDR3 comprises 18 residues. CDR3 DNA: TGTGCCAGTAGTTCTTCGCCGAAACACCCCTCACGGAGTCAGCCCCAGCATTTT. This codes for CASSSSPKHPSRSQPQHF.

The chain uses TRBV25-1 and TRBJ2-7; D ambiguous. V was cut by 6 bases and J by 1 base, with 10 bases left in between. This CDR3 comprises 13 residues. CDR1 and CDR2 (germline): MGHDK, SYGVNS. CDR3 DNA: TGTGCCAGCAGGCCACCGGGTTCCTACGAGCAGTACTTC. It specifies CASRPPGSYEQYF.

This chain links TRBV27 with TRBJ1-2, with TRBD1 identical over 7 bases. This CDR3 has 14 residues. In germline, CDR1 is MNHEY, CDR2 SMNVEV (reference sequence). Germline trimming cut 2 bases from V and 2 bases from J; bases unmatched to any gene: 2. This CDR3 reads CASSLLGQNYGYTF. In DNA, the CDR3 is TGTGCCAGCAGTTTACTGGGACAGAACTATGGCTACACCTTC.

The chain links TRBV6-5 to TRBJ2-4; the D is unclear. This CDR3 has 13 residues. The germline gives CDR1 MNHEY, CDR2 SVGAGI. Trimming removed 8 bases from V and 0 bases from J, with 8 bases in between. In nucleotides, the CDR3 is TGTGCCAGCCGAGGTCTAGCCAAAAACATTCAGTACTTC. This gives the protein CASRGLAKNIQYF.

The chain recombines TRBV3-1 (or the pseudogene TRBV3-2) with TRBJ1-5, with a possible D match to TRBD1 (6 bases). The CDR3 has 14 residues. The germline V gene encodes CDR1 LGHDT and CDR2 YNNKEL (reference sequence). V was shortened by 3 bases and J by 5 bases, with 11 bases between the two germline ends. CDR3 DNA sequence: TGTGCCAGCAGCCACACAGGGAAAGATCAGCCCCAGCATTTT. It yields the protein CASSHTGKDQPQHF.

V gene TRBV27 combines with J gene TRBJ1-5; D ambiguous. Per the germline V gene, CDR1 is MNHEY and CDR2 is SMNVEV (reference sequence). Trimming pared 3 bases from V and 3 bases from J, leaving 12 bases between. There are 15 residues in the CDR3. The CDR3 here is CASSFDGRFNQPQHF. In DNA form, the CDR3 reads TGTGCCAGCAGTTTTGACGGCAGGTTCAATCAGCCCCAGCATTTT.

This sequence joins TRBV19 and TRBJ2-5; 7 bases match TRBD1. CDR1 and CDR2 from the germline V gene are LNHDA and SQIVND (reference sequence). Unmatched junction bases numbered 8, after V lost 6 bases and J lost 7 bases. CDR3 size: 13 residues. CDR3 coding DNA: TGTGCCAGTAGGACAGGGCCTAGTGGGACCCAGTACTTC. Translated: CASRTGPSGTQYF. The complete variable domain, with remaining parts taken from reference TRBV19 and TRBJ2-5, reads DGGITQSPKYLFRKEGQNVTLSCEQNLNHDAMYWYRQDPGQGLRLIYYSQIVNDFQKGDIAEGYSVSREKKESFPLTVTSAQKNPTAFYLCASRTGPSGTQYFGPGTRLLVL.

The chain is built from TRBV6-1 and TRBJ1-3, with D perhaps matching TRBD1 (6 bases). The germline gives CDR1 MNHNS, CDR2 SASEGT. The CDR3 has 15 residues. Trimming left V 3 bases short and J 3 bases short, with 12 bases between. The CDR3 sequence is CASSELGAHGNTIYF. The CDR3 DNA reads TGTGCCAGCAGTGAGTTGGGGGCTCATGGAAACACCATATATTTT.

The chain has TRBV19 and TRBJ1-1; 7 bases map to TRBD1. J was trimmed by 4 bases and V by 6 bases; bases with no gene match: 14. CDR3 length: 16 amino acids. CDR1 is LNHDA, CDR2 SQIVND, per germline (reference sequence). DNA of the CDR3: TGTGCCAGTAGCTCCCCACGGGACAGTCTCATCACTGAAGCTTTCTTT. Translating gives CASSSPRDSLITEAFF. The full variable domain, with the rest looked up from reference TRBV19 and TRBJ1-1, is DGGITQSPKYLFRKEGQNVTLSCEQNLNHDAMYWYRQDPGQGLRLIYYSQIVNDFQKGDIAEGYSVSREKKESFPLTVTSAQKNPTAFYLCASSSPRDSLITEAFFGQGTRLTVV.